This TCR beta chain was profiled in a study of T-cell reconstitution after alpha-beta-depleted transplantation in children. This clonotype has ten or more counts. Its antigen is undetermined. Germline CDR1 and CDR2: MNHEY and SMNVEV (reference sequence). The CDR3 totals 15 residues. The V gene end was trimmed by 8 bases and the J gene end by 1 base; junction bases not matched to a gene: 8. Unique molecular identifiers were used to barcode this TCRbeta library. Each CDR3 protein is one row after TCRdb ran MiXCR on the PCR reads. The sample includes approximately 300,000 distinct CDR3 sequences, almost 8% of them seen just once. The study, taken as a whole, reports: T-cell counts and diversity at one year post-transplant came mainly from newly produced T cells.

The rearrangement links TRBV27 to TRBJ2-3; 8 bases agree with TRBD2. This TCR was sampled from a female patient aged 2-10 years who had a stem cell transplant for Fanconi anemia, so the T cells may come from the graft donor. Sequenced material: peripheral blood, taken 360 days after TCRalphabeta/CD19-depleted stem cell transplant. The CDR3, as DNA: TGTGCCAGCCGGTTTAGCGGGATTGGCACAGATACGCAGTATTTT. This encodes CASRFSGIGTDTQYF.